Below are 11 T cell receptor beta chains sequenced from a single sample in a study of T-cell reconstitution after alpha-beta-depleted transplantation in children. Construction of the TCRbeta library involved unique molecular identifiers. A single record per CDR3 protein comes from TCRdb applying MiXCR to the PCR reads. The table records about 360,000 distinct CDR3 sequences, 13% of them present only once. This specimen was PBMCs, taken from the stem cell graft. These receptors came from a human donor who donated a stem cell graft to a child with Fanconi anemia.

This clonotype was recorded a few times. The V and J genes are TRBV16 and TRBJ2-7; 8 positions agree with TRBD1. The germline V gene encodes CDR1 KGHSY and CDR2 FQNENV. The length of the CDR3 is 14 residues. The trim removed 2 bases at V and 9 bases at J, leaving 9 bases unmatched. This chain's CDR3 is CASSQPDRELRQYV. The CDR3 nucleotides are TGTGCCAGCAGCCAACCGGACAGGGAATTGCGGCAGTACGTC.

The chain uses TRBV4-1 and TRBJ1-2; unclear D gene. CDR1 is MGHRA and CDR2 is YSYEKL in the germline V gene. The CDR3 is made up of 15 amino acids. Deletions cut 0 bases from V and 8 bases from J, with 16 bases between. The DNA of the CDR3 is TGCGCCAGCAGCCAAGAAGTTGCTTCCCCGGGAGGCTACACCTTC. Encoded protein: CASSQEVASPGGYTF.

This clonotype was observed at least ten times. The chain links TRBV3-1 to TRBJ2-3, with TRBD2 identical over 9 bases. Trimming removed 1 base from V and 5 bases from J; junction bases left unmatched: 10. CDR1 and CDR2 (germline): LGHDT, YNNKEL (reference sequence). The CDR3 sequence is 17 residues long. Here the CDR3 reads CASSQVERGAFGDTQYF. The DNA of the CDR3 is TGTGCCAGCAGCCAAGTAGAGCGGGGGGCCTTTGGAGATACGCAGTATTTT.

There are many counts of this clonotype. This rearrangement joins TRBV30 to TRBJ2-1; D is unclear. The CDR3 runs to 11 residues. CDR1 is GTSNPN, CDR2 SVGIG, per germline (reference sequence). V lost 4 bases, J lost 2 bases, and 3 bases lay in between. The CDR3 bases are TGTGCCTGGAAAACCTACAATGAGCAGTTCTTC. Translating gives CAWKTYNEQFF.

The chain combines TRBV27 with TRBJ1-2; a possible D gene is TRBD1 (5 bases). V lost 2 bases, J lost 6 bases, and 19 bases lay in between. This CDR3 has 16 residues. Germline values: CDR1 MNHEY, CDR2 SMNVEV (reference sequence). CDR3 region: CASSLGAAVPIDGYTF. In nucleotides, the CDR3 is TGTGCCAGCAGTTTAGGGGCAGCAGTCCCAATCGATGGCTACACCTTC.

The CDR3 coding sequence is TGCGCCAGCAGCTTGTCCCTAGCGGGGCTACGTGATACGCAGTATTTT. This encodes CASSLSLAGLRDTQYF. V is TRBV5-1 and J is TRBJ2-3; TRBD2 agrees at 9 bases. V gave up 1 base and J gave up 6 bases; unmatched junction bases: 9. CDR1 is SGHRS, CDR2 YFSETQ, per germline. CDR3 length equals 16 residues.

This clonotype was detected a few times. The V and J genes are TRBV12-3 or TRBV12-4 and TRBJ2-3, with D possibly matching TRBD1 (6 bases). This CDR3 has 14 amino acids. V lost 2 bases to trimming and J lost 3 bases, with 9 bases between them. This CDR3 is CASSLSGETDTQYF. CDR3 DNA sequence: TGTGCCAGCAGTTTATCAGGGGAGACAGATACGCAGTATTTT.

This clonotype was detected only a few times. V is TRBV10-3 and J is TRBJ1-5; TRBD1 is a possible D gene (5 bases). Deletions cut 2 bases from V and 5 bases from J, with 10 bases between. CDR1 and CDR2 from the germline V gene are ENHRY and SYGVKD. This CDR3 is built from 14 residues. The CDR3 is CAISEDRTYQPQHF. For the CDR3, the DNA is TGTGCCATCAGTGAGGACAGAACGTATCAGCCCCAGCATTTT.

The chain recombines TRBV10-1 with TRBJ2-7; TRBD2 agrees at 8 bases. V gave up 4 bases and J gave up 2 bases; unmatched junction bases: 4. The CDR3 length is 14 residues. CDR1 and CDR2 (germline): WNHNN, SYGVQD (reference sequence). As DNA, the CDR3 is TGCGCCAGCAGTGTGGCGGGGGGCGCCTACGAGCAGTACTTC. Translated, it gives CASSVAGGAYEQYF.

CDR3 protein: CASTPRRGPDQPQHF. The CDR3 DNA reads as TGTGCCAGCACCCCCCGGAGAGGGCCCGATCAGCCCCAGCATTTT. This sequence joins TRBV6-5 and TRBJ1-5; no firm D call. The V gene lost 7 bases and the J gene lost 5 bases, with 18 bases spanning the gap. In germline, CDR1 is MNHEY, CDR2 SVGAGI. This CDR3 spans 15 amino acids.

Many counts were recorded for this clonotype. The CDR3 nucleotides read TGCGCCAGCAGCTTACAGGGCTCCGAGCAGTACTTC. It translates to CASSLQGSEQYF. This rearrangement joins TRBV5-1 to TRBJ2-7; the D gene is possibly TRBD1 (6 bases). This CDR3 comprises 12 residues. Trimming shortened V by 2 bases and J by 6 bases, and 9 bases separated the two germline ends. Per the germline V gene, CDR1 is SGHRS and CDR2 is YFSETQ.